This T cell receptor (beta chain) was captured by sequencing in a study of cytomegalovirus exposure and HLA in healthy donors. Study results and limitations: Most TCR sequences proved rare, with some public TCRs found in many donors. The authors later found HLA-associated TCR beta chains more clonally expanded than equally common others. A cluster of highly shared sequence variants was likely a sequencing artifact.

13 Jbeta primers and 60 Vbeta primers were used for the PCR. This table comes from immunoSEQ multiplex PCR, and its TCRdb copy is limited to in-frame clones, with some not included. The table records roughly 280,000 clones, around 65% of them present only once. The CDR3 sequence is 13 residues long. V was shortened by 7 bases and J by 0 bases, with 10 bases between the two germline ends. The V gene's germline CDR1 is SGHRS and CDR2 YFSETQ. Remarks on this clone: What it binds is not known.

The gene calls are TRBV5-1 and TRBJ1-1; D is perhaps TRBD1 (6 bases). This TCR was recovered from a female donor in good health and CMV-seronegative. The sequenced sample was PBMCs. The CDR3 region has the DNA TGCGCCAGCTCGGACAGTTTGAACACTGAAGCTTTCTTT. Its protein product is CASSDSLNTEAFF.